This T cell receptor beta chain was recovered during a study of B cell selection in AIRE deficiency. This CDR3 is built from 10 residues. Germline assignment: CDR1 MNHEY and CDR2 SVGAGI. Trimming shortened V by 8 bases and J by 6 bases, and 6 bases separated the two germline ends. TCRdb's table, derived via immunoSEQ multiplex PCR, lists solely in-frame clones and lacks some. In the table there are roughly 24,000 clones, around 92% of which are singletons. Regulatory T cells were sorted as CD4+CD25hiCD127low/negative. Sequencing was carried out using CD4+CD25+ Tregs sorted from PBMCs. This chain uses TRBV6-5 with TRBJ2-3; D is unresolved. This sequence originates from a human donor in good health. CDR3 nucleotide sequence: TGTGCCAGCTTGGGGGATACGCAGTATTTT. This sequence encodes CASLGDTQYF.